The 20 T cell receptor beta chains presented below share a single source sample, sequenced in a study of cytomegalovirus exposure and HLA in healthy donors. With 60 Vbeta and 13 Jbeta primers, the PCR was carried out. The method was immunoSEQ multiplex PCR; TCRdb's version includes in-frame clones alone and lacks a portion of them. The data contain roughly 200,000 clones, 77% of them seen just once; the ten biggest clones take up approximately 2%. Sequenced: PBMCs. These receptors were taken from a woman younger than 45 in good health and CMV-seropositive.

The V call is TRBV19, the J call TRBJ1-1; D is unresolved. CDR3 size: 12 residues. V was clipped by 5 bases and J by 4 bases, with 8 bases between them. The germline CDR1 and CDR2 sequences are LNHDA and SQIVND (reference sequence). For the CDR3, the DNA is TGTGCCAGTAGTGGGCGGGCCACTGAAGCTTTCTTT. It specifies CASSGRATEAFF.

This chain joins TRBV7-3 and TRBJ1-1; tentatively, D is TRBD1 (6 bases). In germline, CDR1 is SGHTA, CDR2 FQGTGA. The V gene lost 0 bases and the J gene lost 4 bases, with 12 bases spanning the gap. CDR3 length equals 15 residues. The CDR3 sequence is CASSLTTGLATEAFF. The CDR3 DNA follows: TGTGCCAGCAGCTTAACGACAGGCTTGGCCACTGAAGCTTTCTTT.

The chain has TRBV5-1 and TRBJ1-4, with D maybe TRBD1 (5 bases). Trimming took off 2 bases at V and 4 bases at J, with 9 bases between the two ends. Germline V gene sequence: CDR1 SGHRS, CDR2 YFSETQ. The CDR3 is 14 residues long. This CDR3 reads CASSFGQGNEKLFF. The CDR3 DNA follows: TGCGCCAGCAGCTTTGGGCAGGGTAATGAAAAACTGTTTTTT.

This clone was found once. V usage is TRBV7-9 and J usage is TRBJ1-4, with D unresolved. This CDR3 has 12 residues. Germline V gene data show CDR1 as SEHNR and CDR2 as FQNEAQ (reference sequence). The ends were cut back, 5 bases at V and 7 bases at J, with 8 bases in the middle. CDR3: CASSPPFEKLFF. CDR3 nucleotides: TGTGCCAGCAGCCCCCCTTTTGAAAAACTGTTTTTT.

This chain's CDR3 is CSARDSLEQYF. CDR3 DNA: TGCAGTGCTAGAGATTCTCTCGAGCAGTACTTC. The chain recombines TRBV20-1 with TRBJ2-5; D call uncertain. Judging by the DNA end, TRBJ2-7 fits better; the J call may be wrong. Germline V gene data show CDR1 as DFQATT and CDR2 as SNEGSKA (reference sequence). The CDR3 loop spans 11 amino acids.

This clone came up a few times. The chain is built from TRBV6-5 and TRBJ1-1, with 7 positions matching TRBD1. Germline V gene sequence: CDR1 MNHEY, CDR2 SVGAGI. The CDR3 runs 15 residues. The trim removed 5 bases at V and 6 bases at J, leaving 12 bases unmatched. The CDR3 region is CASSGRQGSLSEAFF. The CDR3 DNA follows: TGTGCCAGCAGTGGTCGACAGGGAAGTTTATCTGAAGCTTTCTTT.

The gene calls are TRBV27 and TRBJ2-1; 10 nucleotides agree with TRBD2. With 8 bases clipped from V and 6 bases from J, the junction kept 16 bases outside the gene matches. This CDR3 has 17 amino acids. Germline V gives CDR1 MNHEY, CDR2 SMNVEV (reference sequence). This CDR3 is CASFARGLAGVGNEQFF. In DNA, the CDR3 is TGTGCCAGCTTTGCTAGGGGCCTAGCGGGGGTGGGCAATGAGCAGTTCTTC.

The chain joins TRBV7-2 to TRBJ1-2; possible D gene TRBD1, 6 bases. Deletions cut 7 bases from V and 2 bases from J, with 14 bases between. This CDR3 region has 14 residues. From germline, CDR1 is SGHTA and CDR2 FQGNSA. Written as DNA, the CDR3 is TGTGCCAGCACTGAACTCGGGACAAACTATGGCTACACCTTC. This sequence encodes CASTELGTNYGYTF. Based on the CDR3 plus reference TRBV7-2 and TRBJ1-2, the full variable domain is GAGVSQSPSNKVTEKGKDVELRCDPISGHTALYWYRQSLGQGLEFLIYFQGNSAPDKSGLPSDRFSAERTGGSVSTLTIQRTQQEDSAVYLCASTELGTNYGYTFGSGTRLTVV.

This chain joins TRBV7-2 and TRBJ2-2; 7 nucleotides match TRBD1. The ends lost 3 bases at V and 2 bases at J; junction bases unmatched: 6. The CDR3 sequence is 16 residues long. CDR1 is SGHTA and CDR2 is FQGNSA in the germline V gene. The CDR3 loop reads CASSFGTAYNTGELFF. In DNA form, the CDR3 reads TGTGCCAGCAGCTTCGGGACAGCCTATAACACCGGGGAGCTGTTTTTT.

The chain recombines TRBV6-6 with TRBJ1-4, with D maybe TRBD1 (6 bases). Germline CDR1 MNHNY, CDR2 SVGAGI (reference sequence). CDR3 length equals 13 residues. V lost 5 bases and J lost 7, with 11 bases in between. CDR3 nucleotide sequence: TGTGCCAGCAGTCCCGTACAGGGTGAAAAACTGTTTTTT. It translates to CASSPVQGEKLFF.

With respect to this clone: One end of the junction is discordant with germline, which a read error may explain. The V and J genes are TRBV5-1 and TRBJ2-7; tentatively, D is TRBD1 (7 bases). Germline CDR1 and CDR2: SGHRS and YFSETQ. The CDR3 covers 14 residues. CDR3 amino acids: CASNPRTGVGGQYF. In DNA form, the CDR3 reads TGTGCCAGCAACCCACGGACAGGCGTGGGGGGGCAGTACTTC.

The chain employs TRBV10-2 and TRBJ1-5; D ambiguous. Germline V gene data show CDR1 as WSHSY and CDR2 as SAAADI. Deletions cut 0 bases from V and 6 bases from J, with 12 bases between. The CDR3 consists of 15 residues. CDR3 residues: CASSESTAGLQPQHF. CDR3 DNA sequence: TGCGCCAGCAGTGAGTCTACGGCAGGTCTTCAGCCCCAGCATTTT.

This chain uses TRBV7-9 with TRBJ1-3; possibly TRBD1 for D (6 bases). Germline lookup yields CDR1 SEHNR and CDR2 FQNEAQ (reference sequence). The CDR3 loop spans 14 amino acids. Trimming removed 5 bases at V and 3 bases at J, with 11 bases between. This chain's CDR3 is CASSQRDIGNTIYF. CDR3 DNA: TGTGCCAGCAGCCAGAGGGACATTGGAAACACCATATATTTT.

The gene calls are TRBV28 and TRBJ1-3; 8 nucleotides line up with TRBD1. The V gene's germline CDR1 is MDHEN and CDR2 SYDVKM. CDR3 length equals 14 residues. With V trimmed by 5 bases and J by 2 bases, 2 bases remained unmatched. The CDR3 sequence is CASSPDRAGNTIYF. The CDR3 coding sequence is TGTGCCAGCAGTCCGGACAGGGCTGGAAACACCATATATTTT. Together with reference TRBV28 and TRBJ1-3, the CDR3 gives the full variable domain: DVKVTQSSRYLVKRTGEKVFLECVQDMDHENMFWYRQDPGLGLRLIYFSYDVKMKEKGDIPEGYSVSREKKERFSLILESASTNQTSMYLCASSPDRAGNTIYFGEGSWLTVV.

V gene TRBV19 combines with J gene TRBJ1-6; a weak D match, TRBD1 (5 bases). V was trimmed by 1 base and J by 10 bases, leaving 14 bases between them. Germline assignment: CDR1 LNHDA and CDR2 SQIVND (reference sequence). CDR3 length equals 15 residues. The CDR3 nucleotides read TGTGCCAGTAGTATAGCGCCCGCAGGGTCATCACCCCTCCACTTT. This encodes CASSIAPAGSSPLHF. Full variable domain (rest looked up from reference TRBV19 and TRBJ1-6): DGGITQSPKYLFRKEGQNVTLSCEQNLNHDAMYWYRQDPGQGLRLIYYSQIVNDFQKGDIAEGYSVSREKKESFPLTVTSAQKNPTAFYLCASSIAPAGSSPLHFGNGTRLTVT.

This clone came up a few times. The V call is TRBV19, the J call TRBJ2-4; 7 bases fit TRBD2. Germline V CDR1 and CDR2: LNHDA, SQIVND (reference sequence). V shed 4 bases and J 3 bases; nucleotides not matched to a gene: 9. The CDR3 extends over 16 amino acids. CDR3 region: CASSTPGTILKNIQYF. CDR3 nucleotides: TGTGCCAGTAGTACTCCCGGGACTATACTCAAAAACATTCAGTACTTC.

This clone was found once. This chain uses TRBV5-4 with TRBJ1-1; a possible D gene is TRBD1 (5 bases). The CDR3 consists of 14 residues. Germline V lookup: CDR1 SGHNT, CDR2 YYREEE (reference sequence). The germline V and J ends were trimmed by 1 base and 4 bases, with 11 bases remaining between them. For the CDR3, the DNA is TGTGCCAGCAGCTTGAATTGGCAGGGCACTGAAGCTTTCTTT. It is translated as CASSLNWQGTEAFF.

The CDR3 spells CASSLFTKLGQNYEQYF. DNA for the CDR3: TGTGCCAGCAGTTTATTCACGAAATTGGGACAGAATTACGAGCAGTACTTC. The J gene is TRBJ2-7, the V gene TRBV28; 7 nucleotides agree with TRBD1. This CDR3 has 17 residues. V was clipped by 1 base and J by 4 bases; unmatched bases: 13. CDR1 and CDR2 (germline): MDHEN, SYDVKM.

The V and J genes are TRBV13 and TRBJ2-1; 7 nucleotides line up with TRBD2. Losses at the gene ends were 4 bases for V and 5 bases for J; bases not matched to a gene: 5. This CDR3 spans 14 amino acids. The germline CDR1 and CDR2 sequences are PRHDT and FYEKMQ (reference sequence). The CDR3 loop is CASSSERGHNEQFF. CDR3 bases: TGTGCCAGCAGCTCTGAGCGGGGTCACAATGAGCAGTTCTTC.

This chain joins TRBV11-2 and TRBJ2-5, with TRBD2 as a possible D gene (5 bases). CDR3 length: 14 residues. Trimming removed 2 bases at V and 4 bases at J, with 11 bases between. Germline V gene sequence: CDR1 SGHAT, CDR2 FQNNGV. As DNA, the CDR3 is TGTGCCAGCAGCTTAACTCTAGCCGGAGAGACCCAGTACTTC. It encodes CASSLTLAGETQYF.